The clone carrying this TCR beta chain was picked up one time. Profiled with immunoSEQ multiplex PCR; TCRdb holds only in-frame clones, not every one. The data show 35,000 or so clones, around four fifths seen once. The data derive from a study of pediatric ulcerative colitis. Germline V gives CDR1 SGHTA, CDR2 FQGNSA. CDR3 length: 12 amino acids. Trimming removed 4 bases at V and 4 bases at J, with 7 bases between. The rectum was sampled with one to two pinch biopsies at colonoscopy. The material sequenced was gut tissue. The rearrangement joins TRBV7-2 to TRBJ1-2; D uncertain. The TCR sequence derives from a boy younger than 18 with moderate ulcerative colitis. This CDR3 is CASSSSVYGYTF. The CDR3, as DNA: TGTGCCAGCAGCTCCAGCGTCTATGGCTACACCTTC. The variable domain in full, completed from reference TRBV7-2 and TRBJ1-2, reads GAGVSQSPSNKVTEKGKDVELRCDPISGHTALYWYRQSLGQGLEFLIYFQGNSAPDKSGLPSDRFSAERTGGSVSTLTIQRTQQEDSAVYLCASSSSVYGYTFGSGTRLTVV.